What follows are 9 T cell receptor beta chains derived from one specimen sequenced in a study of OX40 agonist ivuxolimab in advanced cancers. Sequencing used immunoSEQ multiplex PCR; TCRdb keeps in-frame clones, though not all of them. The table has 40,000 or so clones, 80% to 95% seen once. Sequenced here: CD4+ or CD8+ T cells sorted from blood, sampled in a trial of the OX40 agonist ivuxolimab. The receptor set was obtained from an adult with an advanced solid tumor such as melanoma, head and neck, liver or kidney cancer.

A note on this clone: Germline is not matched at one junction end, which may reflect a read error. The gene calls are TRBV6-5 and TRBJ1-6, with D possibly TRBD1 on 5 matching bases. The CDR3 has 12 amino acids. Germline CDR1 is MNHEY and CDR2 is SVGAGI. CDR3: CASGGNGRLSHF. The CDR3 nucleotides are TGTGCCAGCGGGGGGAACGGGAGATTGTCTCATTTT.

The rearrangement uses TRBV27 and TRBJ1-2; perhaps TRBD1 as D (6 bases). Deletions cut 5 bases from V and 3 bases from J, with 19 bases between. The CDR3 spans 16 residues. In germline, CDR1 is MNHEY, CDR2 SMNVEV (reference sequence). The CDR3 spells CASSQYGGPTYYGYTF. DNA of the CDR3: TGTGCCAGCAGTCAGTATGGGGGGCCTACGTACTATGGCTACACCTTC.

The CDR3 reads CASSVAGSTDTQYF. The CDR3 DNA is TGTGCCAGCAGTGTAGCGGGAAGCACAGATACGCAGTATTTT. The V and J genes are TRBV6-4 and TRBJ2-3, with TRBD2 matching over 8 bases. The CDR3 spans 14 residues. Trimming took 4 bases from V and 0 from J; bases not matched to a gene: 0. From germline, CDR1 is MRHNA and CDR2 SNTAGT.

The V call is TRBV11-2, the J call TRBJ2-2; 7 nucleotides match TRBD1. CDR1 is SGHAT, CDR2 FQNNGV, per germline. The CDR3 is 15 amino acids. J was trimmed by 4 bases and V by 7 bases; bases with no gene match: 9. The CDR3 DNA reads TGTGCCAGCACCATCCTAGCAGGGGGCACCGGGGAGCTGTTTTTT. Its protein is CASTILAGGTGELFF.

J is TRBJ1-5 and V is TRBV19; D is perhaps TRBD1 (5 bases). Germline V gene data show CDR1 as LNHDA and CDR2 as SQIVND (reference sequence). The CDR3 spans 11 residues. CDR3 sequence: CAGAHNQPQHF. The CDR3 coding sequence is TGTGCAGGGGCCCACAATCAGCCCCAGCATTTT. The full variable domain, rest sourced from reference TRBV19 and TRBJ1-5, is DGGITQSPKYLFRKEGQNVTLSCEQNLNHDAMYWYRQDPGQGLRLIYYSQIVNDFQKGDIAEGYSVSREKKESFPLTVTSAQKNPTAFYLCAGAHNQPQHFGDGTRLSIL.

The CDR3 spells CASSTGTSGTNEQFF. The DNA for the CDR3 is TGTGCCAGCAGCACCGGGACTAGCGGGACCAATGAGCAGTTCTTC. V gene TRBV27 combines with J gene TRBJ2-1; 13 bases line up with TRBD2. Germline CDR1 and CDR2: MNHEY and SMNVEV (reference sequence). This CDR3 region has 15 residues. The V segment lost 6 bases and the J segment 6 bases; nucleotides outside the gene matches: 5.

The J gene is TRBJ2-1, the V gene TRBV5-6; D is undetermined. V dropped 5 bases and J dropped 0 bases, with 9 bases sitting between them. This CDR3 is built from 14 residues. Germline assignment: CDR1 SGHDT and CDR2 YYEEEE. CDR3 loop: CASRLDLSYNEQFF. The CDR3 nucleotides read TGTGCCAGCAGACTGGATCTCTCCTACAATGAGCAGTTCTTC.

The J gene is TRBJ2-1, the V gene TRBV7-9; D ambiguous. This CDR3 is 14 amino acids long. CDR1 SEHNR and CDR2 FQNEAQ come from the germline V gene (reference sequence). V dropped 2 bases and J dropped 6 bases, with 11 bases sitting between them. The CDR3, as DNA: TGTGCCAGCAGCTTATCGAGTTCCGGCAATGAGCAGTTCTTC. Its protein is CASSLSSSGNEQFF.

A single count supports this clone. This chain joins TRBV28 and TRBJ1-1; a weak D match, TRBD1 (5 bases). The CDR3 length is 15 residues. V was cut by 3 bases and J by 2 bases, with 13 bases left in between. Germline V gives CDR1 MDHEN, CDR2 SYDVKM. The CDR3 sequence: CASSFPPGRNTEAFF. The CDR3 nucleotides are TGTGCCAGCAGTTTCCCCCCGGGGCGCAACACTGAAGCTTTCTTT.